The 25 T cell receptor beta chains given below trace back to one sample, sequenced in a study of beta chain features in type 1 diabetes. The sequenced template was cDNA made from the entire isolated RNA. Clones were sequenced by immunoSEQ multiplex PCR, and TCRdb holds only the in-frame ones, with some missing. This table has 200,000 to 250,000 clones, approximately 16% appearing once. Findings of the study overall: Moderately but significantly shorter TCRB CDR3s were found in Type 1 diabetes patients in all four CD4+ subsets.

For these receptors, no antigen is known. The sample was naive CD4+ T cells from blood. The origin of the receptors is a man younger than 45 with type 1 diabetes.

Note on this clone: The sample contains more than one DNA sequence encoding this CDR3. The V gene is TRBV18, the J gene TRBJ2-5; no firm D call. CDR1 and CDR2 from the germline V gene are KGHSH and LQKENI. This CDR3 spans 14 amino acids. Trimming took off 3 bases at V and 2 bases at J, with 10 bases between the two ends. CDR3 in amino acids: CASSPRRLQETQYF. CDR3 in DNA: TGTGCCAGCTCACCTCGGCGGCTTCAAGAGACCCAGTACTTC. The entire variable domain, with the rest obtained from reference TRBV18 and TRBJ2-5, is as follows: NAGVMQNPRHLVRRRGQEARLRCSPMKGHSHVYWYRQLPEEGLKFMVYLQKENIIDESGMPKERFSAEFPKEGPSILRIQQVVRGDSAAYFCASSPRRLQETQYFGPGTRLLVL.

In its sample, this clone was seen a few times. V usage is TRBV27 and J usage is TRBJ2-7; 9 bases line up with TRBD1. The V gene end was trimmed by 2 bases and the J gene end by 5 bases; junction bases not matched to a gene: 10. Looked up from germline, CDR1 is MNHEY and CDR2 is SMNVEV (reference sequence). The length of the CDR3 is 16 residues. CDR3 DNA sequence: TGTGCCAGCAGTTTACTGGGTACAGGGGGCAGCGACGAGCAGTACTTC. It is translated as CASSLLGTGGSDEQYF.

CDR3 bases: TGCAGCGTTGAAATCCAGAGCAATCAGCCCCAGCATTTT. It encodes CSVEIQSNQPQHF. V and J are TRBV29-1 and TRBJ1-5; no clear D. The V and J ends lost 2 bases and 1 base respectively, with 6 bases between them. Per the germline V gene, CDR1 is SQVTM and CDR2 is ANQGSEA. The CDR3 covers 13 residues.

This clone has a handful of counts. This chain connects TRBV14 to TRBJ2-1; TRBD1 agrees at 7 bases. Germline CDR1 SGHDN, CDR2 FVKESK. This CDR3 spans 16 amino acids. J lost 2 bases, V lost 2 bases, and 6 bases had no gene match. The CDR3 protein is CASSQRQGVTYNEQFF. In DNA, the CDR3 is TGTGCCAGCAGCCAACGGCAGGGGGTAACCTACAATGAGCAGTTCTTC.

The rearrangement links TRBV28 to TRBJ2-3, with 7 bases identical to TRBD2. Germline CDR1 reads MDHEN; CDR2 reads SYDVKM. The trim removed 5 bases at V and 1 base at J, leaving 6 bases unmatched. The CDR3 extends over 15 amino acids. Here the CDR3 reads CASSGKTSRTDTQYF. The CDR3 region has the DNA TGTGCCAGCAGTGGGAAGACTAGCCGCACAGATACGCAGTATTTT.

The chain employs TRBV9 and TRBJ1-1, with D hard to call. CDR3 length equals 14 residues. Per germline, CDR1 SGDLS and CDR2 YYNGEE. Trimming pared 3 bases from V and 2 bases from J, leaving 11 bases between. DNA of the CDR3: TGTGCCAGCAGCGCAGTCGGGCCCAACACTGAAGCTTTCTTT. It codes for CASSAVGPNTEAFF.

The rearrangement uses TRBV2 and TRBJ2-2; no firm D call. There are 15 residues in the CDR3. The germline gives CDR1 SNHLY, CDR2 FYNNEI. V gave up 2 bases and J gave up 2 bases, with 9 bases separating them. CDR3 in amino acids: CASSESWGNTGELFF. DNA for the CDR3: TGTGCCAGCAGTGAATCTTGGGGAAACACCGGGGAGCTGTTTTTT.

The rearrangement links TRBV30 to TRBJ2-3; TRBD2 might be the D (5 bases). The CDR3 consists of 14 residues. CDR1 and CDR2 from the germline V gene are GTSNPN and SVGIG (reference sequence). Trimming pared 3 bases from V and 2 bases from J, leaving 12 bases between. CDR3 protein: CAWRGATLTDTQYF. The DNA of the CDR3 is TGTGCCTGGAGGGGAGCGACGCTCACAGATACGCAGTATTTT.

This chain links TRBV7-9 with TRBJ2-5; 7 bases are shared with TRBD2. This CDR3 region has 16 residues. The V gene's germline CDR1 is SEHNR and CDR2 FQNEAQ (reference sequence). V was pared by 5 bases and J by 2 bases, with 11 bases of the junction left unmatched. This CDR3 reads CASSRWTSVGQETQYF. The CDR3 coding sequence is TGTGCCAGCAGCCGGTGGACTAGTGTCGGGCAAGAGACCCAGTACTTC.

The V call is TRBV28, the J call TRBJ2-1; D gene ambiguous. Germline V gives CDR1 MDHEN, CDR2 SYDVKM. Trimming removed 7 bases at V and 7 bases at J, with 23 bases between. This CDR3 comprises 16 residues. The DNA for the CDR3 is TGTGCCAGCACCCTAGGTGGTTCAATTGTTTGGAATGAGCAGTTCTTC. Translated: CASTLGGSIVWNEQFF.

J is TRBJ2-7 and V is TRBV4-3; 7 bases match TRBD1. Germline V gives CDR1 LGHNA, CDR2 YSLEER. The CDR3 contains 15 residues. Trimming cost V 0 bases and J 4 bases; bases outside gene matches: 6. CDR3 DNA: TGCGCCAGCAGCCAAGAGGGACAGCCAGAGTACGAGCAGTACTTC. The encoded protein is CASSQEGQPEYEQYF.

Only a few counts were recorded for this clone. The V call is TRBV28, the J call TRBJ2-7; 7 bases line up with TRBD1. The V gene's germline CDR1 is MDHEN and CDR2 SYDVKM. The junction had 4 bases not matched to a gene; V was cut back by 8 bases and J by 3 bases. This CDR3 has 12 residues. The CDR3 coding sequence is TGTGCCAGCGGCTCAGGGGGCTACGAGCAGTACTTC. This encodes CASGSGGYEQYF.

This clone has more than one count but fewer than ten. V usage is TRBV15 and J usage is TRBJ2-1; tentatively, D is TRBD1 (5 bases). CDR1 LNHNV and CDR2 YYDKDF come from the germline V gene (reference sequence). Trimming shortened V by 9 bases and J by 4 bases, and 10 bases separated the two germline ends. The CDR3 loop spans 12 amino acids. The CDR3 nucleotides are TGTGCCACGACAGATCAATACAATGAGCAGTTCTTC. Protein product: CATTDQYNEQFF.

The chain has TRBV18 and TRBJ2-1, with TRBD2 identical over 9 bases. Germline assignment: CDR1 KGHSH and CDR2 LQKENI. Trimming at V came to 4 bases and at J to 4 bases, leaving 2 bases not matched to a gene. This CDR3 has 14 amino acids. CDR3 protein: CASSQTSGYNEQFF. As DNA, the CDR3 is TGTGCCAGCTCACAGACTAGCGGATACAATGAGCAGTTCTTC.

This clone showed up just a few times. This chain connects TRBV30 to TRBJ2-3; D unresolved. CDR3 length: 8 residues. Germline V gene sequence: CDR1 GTSNPN, CDR2 SVGIG (reference sequence). Trimming took off 2 bases at V and 15 bases at J, with 6 bases between the two ends. CDR3: CAWSMTYF. The CDR3 DNA follows: TGTGCCTGGAGTATGACTTATTTT. Combining the CDR3 with reference TRBV30 and TRBJ2-3 gives the whole variable domain SQTIHQWPATLVQPVGSPLSLECTVEGTSNPNLYWYRQAAGRGLQLLFYSVGIGQISSEVPQNLSASRPQDRQFILSSKKLLLSDSGFYLCAWSMTYFGPGTRLTVL.

This chain connects TRBV6-5 to TRBJ2-1; 7 nucleotides align to TRBD2. V shed 5 bases and J 0 bases; nucleotides not matched to a gene: 4. CDR1 and CDR2 from the germline V gene are MNHEY and SVGAGI. The CDR3 is 15 amino acids. The CDR3 here is CASSPPGGSYNEQFF. CDR3 DNA sequence: TGTGCCAGCAGTCCCCCGGGGGGCTCCTACAATGAGCAGTTCTTC.

The chain couples TRBV28 to TRBJ2-2; D is possibly TRBD2 (5 bases). The CDR3 has 16 residues. Germline CDR1 MDHEN, CDR2 SYDVKM. V lost 7 bases, J lost 7 bases, and 22 bases lay in between. In nucleotides, the CDR3 is TGTGCCAGCAACCTAGATGGGGAGAAGGGCGGCGGGGAGCTGTTTTTT. It is translated as CASNLDGEKGGGELFF.

This clone was seen more than once but under ten times. Other DNA sequences in this sample translate to the same CDR3. V gene TRBV20-1 combines with J gene TRBJ2-3; D gene uncertain. V lost 3 bases and J lost 3, with 1 base in between. The CDR3 spans 10 residues. CDR1 is DFQATT and CDR2 is SNEGSKA in the germline V gene (reference sequence). CDR3 nucleotides: TGCAGTGCTAGGACAGATACGCAGTATTTT. This sequence encodes CSARTDTQYF.

The CDR3 spells CASSLGRAGTTDTQYF. As DNA, the CDR3 is TGCGCCAGCAGCTTGGGCAGGGCAGGGACCACAGATACGCAGTATTTT. This chain joins TRBV5-1 and TRBJ2-3; D might be TRBD1 or TRBD2, each matching 5 bases. The CDR3 has 16 residues. V dropped 0 bases and J dropped 2 bases, with 13 bases sitting between them. Germline V CDR1 and CDR2: SGHRS, YFSETQ.

There are a few counts of this clone. The chain combines TRBV7-3 with TRBJ2-2; D is ambiguous. Germline CDR1 reads SGHTA; CDR2 reads FQGTGA. V lost 6 bases, J lost 0 bases, and 8 bases lay in between. The CDR3 is 14 residues long. CDR3 sequence reads: CASRELPNTGELFF. The CDR3 bases are TGTGCCAGCAGAGAACTACCGAACACCGGGGAGCTGTTTTTT.

The table lists this clone with a few counts. The rearrangement joins TRBV7-9 to TRBJ2-6; TRBD1 agrees at 7 bases. The CDR3 is made up of 16 amino acids. J was trimmed by 11 bases and V by 5 bases; bases with no gene match: 15. Germline loops: CDR1 SEHNR, CDR2 FQNEAQ (reference sequence). The CDR3 sequence: CASSRPASAGGYVLTF. DNA of the CDR3: TGTGCCAGCAGCCGCCCGGCCTCCGCAGGGGGATACGTCCTGACTTTC.

This clone was seen a few times. The V and J genes are TRBV30 and TRBJ2-2; no firm D call. This CDR3 spans 12 amino acids. The V and J ends lost 5 bases and 5 bases respectively, with 9 bases between them. CDR1 is GTSNPN and CDR2 is SVGIG in the germline V gene (reference sequence). CDR3 residues: CAWRGYTGELFF. DNA of the CDR3: TGTGCCTGGCGCGGATATACCGGGGAGCTGTTTTTT.

V gene TRBV29-1 combines with J gene TRBJ2-7, with TRBD2 as a possible D gene (7 bases). V was shortened by 5 bases and J by 2 bases, with 13 bases between the two germline ends. The CDR3 has 13 amino acids. Germline-derived CDR1 and CDR2 are SQVTM and ANQGSEA. The CDR3 nucleotides read TGCAGCGTTTCCGGGGGGCGAACCTACGAGCAGTACTTC. It translates to CSVSGGRTYEQYF.

V gene TRBV18 combines with J gene TRBJ2-2; the D is unclear. The CDR3 is 15 amino acids. V lost 5 bases to trimming and J lost 7 bases, with 17 bases between them. CDR1 and CDR2 (germline): KGHSH, LQKENI. CDR3 protein: CASSWTPQGIGELFF. In DNA form, the CDR3 reads TGTGCCAGCTCATGGACCCCCCAAGGGATCGGGGAGCTGTTTTTT.

In this sample, this clone turned up a few times. The J gene is TRBJ2-7, the V gene TRBV11-2; 8 bases fit TRBD2. The ends lost 5 bases at V and 3 bases at J; junction bases unmatched: 15. Germline V CDR1 and CDR2: SGHAT, FQNNGV. The length of the CDR3 is 17 residues. CDR3 residues: CASSPNRGGQVYYEQYF. The CDR3 DNA reads TGTGCCAGCAGCCCCAACCGGGGGGGGCAGGTGTACTACGAGCAGTACTTC.